This record concerns one T cell receptor (beta chain) sequence. The patients who served as multiple sclerosis controls were treatment-naive and had stable or active relapsing-remitting disease that fulfilled the revised McDonald criteria. It was negative isolation that provided the CD8+ and CD4+ T cells, whereas TEMRA cells were enriched by FACS. This sample is part of a study of CD8 T cells in Susac syndrome. The ends lost 2 bases at V and 1 base at J; junction bases unmatched: 3. Germline V gene lookup returns CDR1 MNHEY and CDR2 SMNVEV (reference sequence). The CDR3 loop spans 15 amino acids. Reverse transcription used roughly 0.5 to 1 ug RNA and random hexamers. immunoSEQ multiplex PCR amplified TCR beta CDR3 across 54 Vbeta, 13 Jbeta. TCRdb passed the immunoSEQ multiplex PCR reads through MiXCR, listing each CDR3 protein once. The table has about 200,000 distinct CDR3 sequences, approximately 90% seen once.

This clonotype was obtained from a human donor with multiple sclerosis. The specimen was CD8+ T cells from PBMCs. The V call is TRBV27, the J call TRBJ2-7, with TRBD2 identical over 9 bases. The CDR3: CASSLAGGRSYEQYF. For the CDR3, the DNA is TGTGCCAGCAGTTTAGCGGGAGGGCGGTCCTACGAGCAGTACTTC.